Following are 22 T cell receptor beta chains from one sample sequenced in a study of technical replicates of blood from a handful of donors. Measured with immunoSEQ multiplex PCR; TCRdb has only the in-frame clones, and not every one. The sample contains roughly 74,000 clones, roughly nine tenths of which appear only once. Sequenced: T cells isolated from PBMCs. Receptor source: a human donor in good health.

This rearrangement joins TRBV4-1 to TRBJ1-5; D is possibly TRBD1 (6 bases). CDR3 length: 16 residues. Trimming stripped 3 bases from V and 2 bases from J, with 14 bases between. CDR1 and CDR2 from the germline V gene are MGHRA and YSYEKL. As DNA, the CDR3 is TGCGCCAGCAGCCAGGGGGCAGGGGCGCGCAATCAGCCCCAGCATTTT. This codes for CASSQGAGARNQPQHF.

A single count supports this clone. This chain connects TRBV6-4 to TRBJ2-1, with 11 bases matching TRBD2. V lost 4 bases, J lost 6 bases, and 5 bases stayed unmatched. CDR1 MRHNA and CDR2 SNTAGT come from the germline V gene. This CDR3 contains 15 residues. CDR3 sequence reads: CASSVLAGEGNEQFF. CDR3 nucleotide sequence: TGTGCCAGCAGTGTACTAGCGGGAGAGGGCAATGAGCAGTTCTTC.

This chain joins TRBV19 and TRBJ1-5; no firm D call. There are 13 residues in the CDR3. Germline values: CDR1 LNHDA, CDR2 SQIVND (reference sequence). Between the trimmed V and J ends, which lost 3 bases and 3 bases, there was a span of 6 bases. The CDR3 DNA reads as TGTGCCAGTAGTATGGCAGTCAATCAGCCCCAGCATTTT. This sequence encodes CASSMAVNQPQHF.

CDR3 nucleotides: TGTGCCAGCAGTTTTTACAGGGGCTACGAGCAGTACTTC. It specifies CASSFYRGYEQYF. The chain employs TRBV27 and TRBJ2-7; TRBD1 aligns across 7 bases. The CDR3 is made up of 13 amino acids. Germline trimming cut 3 bases from V and 3 bases from J; bases unmatched to any gene: 2. Germline V gene sequence: CDR1 MNHEY, CDR2 SMNVEV (reference sequence).

The CDR3 sequence: CASSLGRTEAFF. The CDR3 DNA reads as TGTGCCAGCAGTTTAGGGAGGACTGAAGCTTTCTTT. The chain has TRBV6-6 and TRBJ1-1, with no clear D. The V end lost 4 bases, the J end lost 5 bases, and 8 bases lay between the germline ends. The CDR3 is 12 residues long. Germline values: CDR1 MNHNY, CDR2 SVGAGI (reference sequence).

V usage is TRBV30 and J usage is TRBJ2-7; 9 bases match TRBD1. With V trimmed by 3 bases and J by 7 bases, 10 bases remained unmatched. The CDR3 has 14 amino acids. From germline, CDR1 is GTSNPN and CDR2 SVGIG (reference sequence). The chain's CDR3 is CAWRAGQGFREQYF. CDR3 nucleotides: TGTGCCTGGAGAGCGGGACAGGGATTTAGGGAGCAGTACTTC. The full variable domain, its missing parts supplied by reference TRBV30 and TRBJ2-7, is SQTIHQWPATLVQPVGSPLSLECTVEGTSNPNLYWYRQAAGRGLQLLFYSVGIGQISSEVPQNLSASRPQDRQFILSSKKLLLSDSGFYLCAWRAGQGFREQYFGPGTRLTVT.

The chain carries TRBV6-6 and TRBJ2-2; D gene unclear. Germline V gene data show CDR1 as MNHNY and CDR2 as SVGAGI (reference sequence). The CDR3 runs to 14 residues. V was pared by 10 bases and J by 2 bases, with 14 bases between. CDR3 sequence (DNA): TGTGCCATAAAGTCTAATCTTAACACCGGGGAGCTGTTTTTT. Translated, it gives CAIKSNLNTGELFF.

This chain joins TRBV13 and TRBJ1-1; D may be TRBD1 (5 bases). In germline, CDR1 is PRHDT, CDR2 FYEKMQ (reference sequence). V dropped 1 base and J dropped 8 bases, with 14 bases sitting between them. This CDR3 is 14 amino acids long. The CDR3 DNA follows: TGTGCCAGCAGCTTAGAGCACCAGGGCTACGAAGCTTTCTTT. Protein sequence: CASSLEHQGYEAFF.

The rearrangement joins TRBV15 to TRBJ1-2, with D possibly matching TRBD1 (6 bases). The CDR3 sequence is 16 residues long. Trimming took 0 bases from V and 6 from J, leaving 17 bases between them. Germline V lookup: CDR1 LNHNV, CDR2 YYDKDF (reference sequence). CDR3 nucleotide sequence: TGTGCCACCAGCAGAGATAGGGGGAGCGCTGATCATGGCTACACCTTC. It codes for CATSRDRGSADHGYTF.

The CDR3 reads CASRLAGGSGDTQYF. As DNA, the CDR3 is TGTGCCAGCAGACTAGCGGGAGGGTCCGGGGATACGCAGTATTTT. The genes are TRBV28 and TRBJ2-3; 13 bases align to TRBD2. Germline-derived CDR1 and CDR2 are MDHEN and SYDVKM. The CDR3 is 15 residues long. Unmatched junction bases numbered 6, after V lost 6 bases and J lost 6 bases.

This chain uses TRBV4-1 with TRBJ2-7; D possibly corresponds to TRBD2 (6 bases). Per germline, CDR1 MGHRA and CDR2 YSYEKL. The CDR3 has 14 residues. V was trimmed by 2 bases and J by 3 bases, leaving 11 bases between them. The CDR3 nucleotides are TGCGCCAGCAGCCAATACGGGGGAGGCTACGAGCAGTACTTC. Protein: CASSQYGGGYEQYF.

This clone occurred once. The chain employs TRBV5-4 and TRBJ2-3; 7 bases line up with TRBD2. The germline CDR1 and CDR2 sequences are SGHNT and YYREEE (reference sequence). With 3 bases clipped from V and 0 bases from J, the junction kept 7 bases outside the gene matches. The CDR3 spans 16 residues. DNA for the CDR3: TGTGCCAGCAGCTGGGGGGGAGGTCGGAGCACAGATACGCAGTATTTT. Amino acids: CASSWGGGRSTDTQYF.

The CDR3 loop reads CASSHSHRGAFSGYTF. For the CDR3, the DNA is TGTGCCAGCAGCCATTCCCACAGGGGCGCATTTTCGGGCTACACCTTC. The chain is built from TRBV27 and TRBJ1-2; the match to TRBD1 covers 7 bases. CDR1 is MNHEY and CDR2 is SMNVEV in the germline V gene (reference sequence). The V gene end was trimmed by 6 bases and the J gene end by 8 bases; junction bases not matched to a gene: 18. The CDR3 contains 16 residues.

The chain joins TRBV5-6 to TRBJ2-1; 9 positions match TRBD2. V lost 3 bases to trimming and J lost 8 bases; unmatched junction nucleotides: 9. Germline CDR1 reads SGHDT; CDR2 reads YYEEEE. This CDR3 contains 15 residues. The CDR3 DNA follows: TGTGCCAGCAGCTCGCGGGGGGGGTTGAGTCATGAGCAGTTCTTC. Translating gives CASSSRGGLSHEQFF.

The V gene is TRBV6-4, the J gene TRBJ1-4; D unclear. V lost 2 bases and J lost 6, with 7 bases in between. The CDR3 is 13 amino acids. Per germline, CDR1 MRHNA and CDR2 SNTAGT. CDR3 DNA sequence: TGTGCCAGCAGTGACGGCATCCATGAAAAACTGTTTTTT. Protein product: CASSDGIHEKLFF.

The rearrangement uses TRBV29-1 and TRBJ2-5; TRBD1 matches 8 bases. This CDR3 has 13 amino acids. Trimming cost V 3 bases and J 1 base; bases outside gene matches: 1. Per the germline V gene, CDR1 is SQVTM and CDR2 is ANQGSEA. CDR3: CSVDTGGQETQYF. As DNA, the CDR3 is TGCAGCGTTGACACAGGGGGCCAAGAGACCCAGTACTTC.

V usage is TRBV4-1 and J usage is TRBJ2-1; D perhaps matches TRBD1 (6 bases). V was trimmed by 1 base and J by 8 bases, leaving 18 bases between them. CDR3 size: 16 residues. Germline assignment: CDR1 MGHRA and CDR2 YSYEKL. Here the CDR3 reads CASSQGTDLWTDEQFF. CDR3 coding DNA: TGCGCCAGCAGCCAAGGGACAGATCTGTGGACGGATGAGCAGTTCTTC.

The chain employs TRBV29-1 and TRBJ1-3, with D tentatively TRBD1 (6 bases). The CDR3 length is 10 residues. Germline V lookup: CDR1 SQVTM, CDR2 ANQGSEA. The V and J ends lost 5 bases and 9 bases respectively, with 8 bases between them. CDR3: CSVLQGTIYF. The CDR3 nucleotides read TGCAGCGTTTTACAGGGCACCATATATTTT. Based on the CDR3 plus reference TRBV29-1 and TRBJ1-3, the full variable domain is SAVISQKPSRDICQRGTSLTIQCQVDSQVTMMFWYRQQPGQSLTLIATANQGSEATYESGFVIDKFPISRPNLTFSTLTVSNMSPEDSSIYLCSVLQGTIYFGEGSWLTVV.

V gene TRBV6-1 combines with J gene TRBJ1-1, with D unresolved. The germline CDR1 and CDR2 sequences are MNHNS and SASEGT. Trimming stripped 1 base from V and 0 bases from J, with 12 bases between. The CDR3 length is 16 residues. The CDR3 DNA is TGTGCCAGCAGTGAAGACCTATGGGCCGTGAACACTGAAGCTTTCTTT. The encoded protein is CASSEDLWAVNTEAFF.

The CDR3, as DNA: TGTGCCAGCTCATTCAAGGGGGGACAGGGCAACACTGAAGCTTTCTTT. This translates into CASSFKGGQGNTEAFF. The chain is built from TRBV18 and TRBJ1-1; 9 bases agree with TRBD1. Germline-derived CDR1 and CDR2 are KGHSH and LQKENI. The V gene end was trimmed by 5 bases and the J gene end by 2 bases; junction bases not matched to a gene: 9. The CDR3 runs 16 residues.

The genes are TRBV29-1 and TRBJ1-1, with 8 bases lining up with TRBD1. With 4 bases clipped from V and 0 bases from J, the junction kept 1 base outside the gene matches. This CDR3 spans 13 amino acids. Looked up from germline, CDR1 is SQVTM and CDR2 is ANQGSEA. CDR3 amino acids: CSVAQGVNTEAFF. The CDR3 DNA follows: TGCAGCGTTGCACAGGGGGTGAACACTGAAGCTTTCTTT.

This clone was observed a single time. This rearrangement joins TRBV11-2 to TRBJ2-2, with TRBD2 identical over 7 bases. The V segment lost 1 base and the J segment 5 bases; nucleotides outside the gene matches: 16. Germline V gene lookup returns CDR1 SGHAT and CDR2 FQNNGV. The CDR3 runs 19 residues. Written as DNA, the CDR3 is TGTGCCAGCAGCTTAGGCCGACGAGGGGCGGGAGAAGGTACCGGGGAGCTGTTTTTT. Translating it yields CASSLGRRGAGEGTGELFF.